What follows are 12 T cell receptor beta chains derived from one specimen sequenced in a study of blood T cell repertoires in COVID-19. Sequencing was performed with immunoSEQ multiplex PCR; in TCRdb, only in-frame clones are kept and a portion is missing. The table includes about 270,000 clones, approximately 86% detected once. The specimen sequenced was peripheral blood. Receptors originate from a man aged 35-49 years with active or convalescent COVID-19.

V and J are TRBV27 and TRBJ2-7; unclear D gene. Germline V gene lookup returns CDR1 MNHEY and CDR2 SMNVEV (reference sequence). The CDR3 totals 12 residues. Trimming pared 5 bases from V and 7 bases from J, leaving 12 bases between. The CDR3 DNA follows: TGTGCCAGCAGTCCCGAAGGCGGAGAGCAGTACTTC. Its protein is CASSPEGGEQYF.

The chain uses TRBV7-9 and TRBJ2-7; D perhaps matches TRBD1 (6 bases). The germline V gene has CDR1 SEHNR and CDR2 FQNEAQ (reference sequence). The V end lost 1 base, the J end lost 5 bases, and 12 bases lay between the germline ends. The CDR3 totals 14 residues. The CDR3 nucleotides are TGTGCCAGCAGCTTAGTGGTTGAGGGGGACGAGCAGTACTTC. Residues: CASSLVVEGDEQYF. Based on the CDR3 plus reference TRBV7-9 and TRBJ2-7, the full variable domain is DTGVSQNPRHKITKRGQNVTFRCDPISEHNRLYWYRQTLGQGPEFLTYFQNEAQLEKSRLLSDRFSAERPKGSFSTLEIQRTEQGDSAMYLCASSLVVEGDEQYFGPGTRLTVT.

V gene TRBV19 combines with J gene TRBJ1-2, with a tentative D call TRBD1 (5 bases). V was clipped by 10 bases and J by 5 bases, with 11 bases between them. Germline values: CDR1 LNHDA, CDR2 SQIVND (reference sequence). The CDR3 length is 11 residues. The CDR3 DNA reads as TGTGCCACCCAGGGCTCGTATGGCTACACCTTC. The encoded protein is CATQGSYGYTF.

The table lists this clone with a count of one. The chain is built from TRBV19 and TRBJ2-7; 12 bases match TRBD2. The trim removed 3 bases at V and 3 bases at J, leaving 3 bases unmatched. Germline CDR1 reads LNHDA; CDR2 reads SQIVND (reference sequence). This CDR3 is built from 15 residues. CDR3 sequence: CASSMGTSGLYEQYF. The CDR3 region has the DNA TGTGCCAGTAGTATGGGGACTAGCGGGCTCTACGAGCAGTACTTC.

This clone was detected a few times. The rearrangement joins TRBV24-1 to TRBJ1-6; 9 bases fit TRBD1. Germline CDR1 reads KGHDR; CDR2 reads SFDVKD. Trimming cost V 3 bases and J 7 bases; bases outside gene matches: 3. CDR3 length: 15 residues. CDR3 loop: CATSDGGQGNSPLHF. Written as DNA, the CDR3 is TGTGCCACCAGTGATGGGGGACAGGGAAATTCACCCCTCCACTTT.

The V and J genes are TRBV6-5 and TRBJ1-1; no reliable D call. The ends were cut back, 8 bases at V and 1 base at J, with 8 bases in the middle. The CDR3 sequence is 12 residues long. CDR1 is MNHEY, CDR2 SVGAGI, per germline. Written as DNA, the CDR3 is TGTGCCAGCCGCCGCGGGAACACTGAAGCTTTCTTT. It is translated as CASRRGNTEAFF.

The V gene is TRBV29-1, the J gene TRBJ2-2, with D possibly TRBD1 on 6 matching bases. The CDR3 runs 12 residues. Between the trimmed V and J ends, which lost 5 bases and 12 bases, there was a span of 16 bases. The germline gives CDR1 SQVTM, CDR2 ANQGSEA. The CDR3 here is CSVSQGPGKLFF. In DNA, the CDR3 is TGCAGCGTTTCACAGGGTCCGGGGAAGCTGTTTTTT.

J is TRBJ2-6 and V is TRBV3-1 (or the pseudogene TRBV3-2), with 15 bases lining up with TRBD2. Trimming took 6 bases from V and 2 from J; bases not matched to a gene: 8. The CDR3 is 19 residues long. CDR1 LGHDT and CDR2 YNNKEL come from the germline V gene (reference sequence). The DNA for the CDR3 is TGTGCCAGCAGTCGGACTAGCGGGGGGGCTCTGGCTGGGGCCAACGTCCTGACTTTC. Its protein product is CASSRTSGGALAGANVLTF.

This rearrangement joins TRBV30 to TRBJ2-7, with D tentatively TRBD2 (6 bases). Germline V CDR1 and CDR2: GTSNPN, SVGIG (reference sequence). V was cut by 4 bases and J by 2 bases, with 12 bases left in between. The length of the CDR3 is 13 residues. CDR3 DNA: TGTGCCTGGATCTCGGGGGAGGCCTACGAGCAGTACTTC. Amino acid sequence: CAWISGEAYEQYF.

This clone was found many times. In nucleotides, the CDR3 is TGTGCCAGCAGTGACTCAACTAGCGGGGTTCCAGATACGCAGTATTTT. The encoded protein is CASSDSTSGVPDTQYF. J is TRBJ2-3 and V is TRBV6-4, with 10 bases that match TRBD2. V lost 0 bases to trimming and J lost 4 bases; unmatched junction nucleotides: 4. The CDR3 length is 16 residues. In germline, CDR1 is MRHNA, CDR2 SNTAGT.

This chain joins TRBV5-4 and TRBJ2-1; 8 bases map to TRBD2. Germline CDR1 is SGHNT and CDR2 is YYREEE (reference sequence). The trim removed 4 bases at V and 8 bases at J, leaving 14 bases unmatched. The CDR3 spans 16 residues. CDR3: CASSRGGLNPRDEQFF. In nucleotides, the CDR3 is TGTGCCAGCAGCCGGGGGGGCCTCAACCCCCGGGATGAGCAGTTCTTC. Full variable domain (outside the CDR3, taken from reference TRBV5-4 and TRBJ2-1): ETGVTQSPTHLIKTRGQQVTLRCSSQSGHNTVSWYQQALGQGPQFIFQYYREEENGRGNFPPRFSGLQFPNYSSELNVNALELDDSALYLCASSRGGLNPRDEQFFGPGTRLTVL.

The chain couples TRBV5-1 to TRBJ2-1, with 12 nucleotides matching TRBD2. V lost 5 bases, J lost 4 bases, and 1 base stayed unmatched. There are 14 residues in the CDR3. Germline CDR1 SGHRS, CDR2 YFSETQ. The CDR3, as DNA: TGCGCCAGCAGGGGACTAGCGGGTTACAATGAGCAGTTCTTC. The encoded protein is CASRGLAGYNEQFF.